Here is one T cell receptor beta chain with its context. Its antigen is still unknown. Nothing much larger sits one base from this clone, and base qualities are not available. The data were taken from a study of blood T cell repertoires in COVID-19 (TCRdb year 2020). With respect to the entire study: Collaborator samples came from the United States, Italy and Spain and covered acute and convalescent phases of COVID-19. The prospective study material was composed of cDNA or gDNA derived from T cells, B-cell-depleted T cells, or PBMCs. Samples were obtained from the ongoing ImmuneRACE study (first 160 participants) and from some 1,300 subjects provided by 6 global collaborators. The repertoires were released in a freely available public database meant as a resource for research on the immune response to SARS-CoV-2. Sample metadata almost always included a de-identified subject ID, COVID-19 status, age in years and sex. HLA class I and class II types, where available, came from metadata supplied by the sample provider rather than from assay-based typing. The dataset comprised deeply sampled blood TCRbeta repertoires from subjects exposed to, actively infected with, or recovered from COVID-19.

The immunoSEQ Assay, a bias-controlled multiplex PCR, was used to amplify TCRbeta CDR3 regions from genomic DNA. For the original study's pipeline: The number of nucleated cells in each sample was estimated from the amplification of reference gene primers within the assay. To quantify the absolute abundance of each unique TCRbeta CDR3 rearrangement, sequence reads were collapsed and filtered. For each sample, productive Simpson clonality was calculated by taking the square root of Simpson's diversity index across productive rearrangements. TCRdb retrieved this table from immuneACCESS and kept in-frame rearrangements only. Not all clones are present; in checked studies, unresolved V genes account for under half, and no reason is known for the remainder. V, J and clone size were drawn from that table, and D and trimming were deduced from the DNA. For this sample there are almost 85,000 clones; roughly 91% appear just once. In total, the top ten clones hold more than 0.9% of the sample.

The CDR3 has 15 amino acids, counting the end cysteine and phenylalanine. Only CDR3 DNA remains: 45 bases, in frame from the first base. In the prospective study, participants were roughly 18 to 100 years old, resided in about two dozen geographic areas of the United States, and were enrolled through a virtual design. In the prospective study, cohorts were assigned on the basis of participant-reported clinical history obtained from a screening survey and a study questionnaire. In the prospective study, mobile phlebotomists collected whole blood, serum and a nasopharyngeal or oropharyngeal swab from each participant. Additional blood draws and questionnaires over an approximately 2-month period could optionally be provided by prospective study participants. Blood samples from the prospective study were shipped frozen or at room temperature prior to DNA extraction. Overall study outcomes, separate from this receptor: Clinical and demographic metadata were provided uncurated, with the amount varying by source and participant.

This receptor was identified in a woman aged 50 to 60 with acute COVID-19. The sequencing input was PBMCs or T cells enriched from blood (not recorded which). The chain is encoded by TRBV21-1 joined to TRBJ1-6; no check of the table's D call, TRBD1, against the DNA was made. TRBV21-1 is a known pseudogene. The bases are TGTGCCAGCAGCGCCACAGGGACGAATGATTCACCCCTCCACTTT. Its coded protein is CASSATGTNDSPLHF.